A selection of T cell receptor beta chains follows, all from one sample in a study of cytomegalovirus exposure and HLA in healthy donors. Data came from immunoSEQ multiplex PCR; TCRdb stores just in-frame clones and leaves some out. Among tens of thousands of clones listed, roughly 84% were seen once. What was sequenced was PBMCs. The receptors come from a woman in her late teens or twenties in good health and CMV-seronegative. Each CDR3 is given with its conserved first and last residue. Size is omitted from some rows. Given values are once, few, many or a class for expanded clones.

clone_size	v_call	cdr3_length	j_call	cdr3_aa
few	TRBV10-1	12	TRBJ2-1	CASSGRYNEQFF
.	TRBV10-1	15	TRBJ1-1	CASSESGRGVTEAFF
.	TRBV27	12	TRBJ2-2	CASSGGGGELFF
few	TRBV4-1	16	TRBJ2-1	CASRQSGGLSYNEQFF
.	TRBV6-1	16	TRBJ2-7	CASSGLAGGQAGEQYF
.	TRBV19	13	TRBJ1-2	CAVGGRAGYGYTF
few	TRBV9	14	TRBJ2-1	CASSVETNNNEQFF
.	TRBV9	13	TRBJ1-1	CASSRDSNTEAFF
.	TRBV7-9	14	TRBJ1-1	CASSLGGLRAEAFF
.	TRBV11-2	16	TRBJ2-7	CASSLTSGLAGYEQYF
.	TRBV7-2	16	TRBJ2-7	CASSFRTGGSSYEQYF
.	TRBV5-1	15	TRBJ2-1	CASSLTGVGGNEQFF
once	TRBV19	21	TRBJ2-3	CASSSPGLAGGPWSSTDTQYF
few	TRBV28	16	TRBJ1-3	CASSLRRQISGNTIYF
once	TRBV5-1	15	TRBJ2-7	CASTPWGTDPYEQYF
.	TRBV15	17	TRBJ2-5	CATSRGASGRVGETQYF
few	TRBV28	14	TRBJ2-2	CASSFSVNTGELFF
.	TRBV28	15	TRBJ2-7	CASSFTGGHRYEQYF
once	TRBV5-1	15	TRBJ2-7	CASSLGAEWKYEQYF
.	TRBV10-3	13	TRBJ1-1	CAISVGNYGEAFF
.	TRBV25-1	15	TRBJ2-1	CASRPPTTDREKQFF
.	TRBV9	12	TRBJ2-1	CASSVGGGPEFF
.	TRBV6-1	15	TRBJ1-1	CASSENSEGSTEAFF
.	TRBV18	13	TRBJ1-4	CASSPGQGEKLFF
once	TRBV7-2	17	TRBJ2-5	CASSSLRTSGTGETQYF
.	TRBV5-1	13	TRBJ2-2	CASSSGHTGELFF
.	TRBV27	17	TRBJ1-1	CASSLTAQGSGDTEAFF
.	TRBV30	15	TRBJ1-5	CAWSVGQGAHQPQHF
.	TRBV19	15	TRBJ2-5	CASSIGSSGRETQYF
.	TRBV27	16	TRBJ2-7	CASSLLAGGPLHEQYF
.	TRBV4-1	16	TRBJ2-2	CASSQVGRAYTGELFF
.	TRBV5-1	17	TRBJ2-4	CASSGSGAGKSKNSQYF
.	TRBV19	13	TRBJ2-7	CASSRTVGYEQYF
few	TRBV28	12	TRBJ1-2	CASSVDSYGYTF
.	TRBV7-7	16	TRBJ1-3	CASSLTFDSSGNTIYF
.	TRBV10-3	14	TRBJ2-1	CAISGQGAHNEQFF
.	TRBV7-7	14	TRBJ2-3	CASSLGLVGDTQYF
.	TRBV27	15	.	CASSPGTGGPYEQYF
.	TRBV9	14	TRBJ1-5	CASSPGHLRQPQHF
.	TRBV5-1	15	TRBJ1-2	CASSLATGMGYGYTF
.	TRBV7-9	15	TRBJ1-1	CSSSLATGRNTEAFF
once	TRBV5-1	17	TRBJ1-2	CASSLGFGAGGNYGYTF
.	TRBV6-1	14	TRBJ1-2	CASSSGQGAGGYTF
.	TRBV28	15	TRBJ2-7	CASSPTPGGREEQYF
.	TRBV5-1	16	TRBJ2-2	CASSLVGGSVTGELFF
.	TRBV7-2	15	TRBJ2-5	CASSLVSFDPGTQYF
.	TRBV6-6	14	TRBJ1-2	CASSYLGGARGYTF
.	TRBV28	15	TRBJ1-4	CASSPADRDNEKLFF
.	TRBV30	16	TRBJ2-5	CAWSVRGARSRETQYF
.	TRBV4-1	15	TRBJ2-7	CASSLIAVSSYEQYF
.	TRBV2	13	TRBJ1-5	CASSRAGVQPQHF
few	TRBV18	15	TRBJ1-1	CASSPMGGQGTEAFF
.	TRBV4-2	16	TRBJ2-1	CASSQSLANSYNEQFF
.	TRBV6-1	15	TRBJ2-7	CASSTTSGSIYEQYF
.	TRBV4-1	17	TRBJ1-1	CASSLLHGAGGGTEAFF